This entry features one TCR beta chain sequence. This entry belongs to a study of blood T cell repertoires in COVID-19. Repertoires were generated with immunoSEQ multiplex PCR, while TCRdb's copy carries only in-frame clones and drops some. The table includes around 150,000 clones, 70% to 85% detected once. Sequencing was performed on peripheral blood. The clonotype was recovered from a woman aged 40 to 49 with COVID-19, enrolled during active disease.

CDR3 protein: CASSLTSYEQFF. CDR3 coding DNA: TGCGCCAGCAGCTTAACTAGCTATGAGCAGTTCTTC. This chain joins TRBV5-1 and TRBJ2-1; maybe TRBD2 (6 bases). V dropped 2 bases and J dropped 8 bases, with 8 bases sitting between them. Germline V gene lookup returns CDR1 SGHRS and CDR2 YFSETQ. This CDR3 is built from 12 residues.